Listed below are T cell receptor beta chains from one sample, sequenced in a study of cytomegalovirus exposure and HLA in healthy donors. Produced via immunoSEQ multiplex PCR; TCRdb's table is partial and in-frame only. Counted here are around 150,000 clones, roughly 89% occurring once; the ten biggest clones make up about 3%. The sample comprised PBMCs. These receptors were obtained from a woman aged 18-29 years in good health and CMV-seropositive. Both conserved end residues are part of each CDR3. Fields, in order: D gene, V gene, clone size, J gene, CDR3 protein, CDR3 DNA. D genes are given only for firm matches. Clone size is stated in some rows and not others, as once, few, many or a class when expanded.

d_call: TRBD2; v_call: TRBV29-1; clone_size: .; j_call: TRBJ2-2; cdr3_aa: CSVGWLADTGELFF; cdr3_nt: TGCAGCGTTGGATGGCTAGCGGACACCGGGGAGCTGTTTTTT
d_call: TRBD1; v_call: TRBV10-3; clone_size: few; j_call: TRBJ1-5; cdr3_aa: CAISVTGNQPQHF; cdr3_nt: TGTGCCATCAGTGTGACAGGGAATCAGCCCCAGCATTTT
d_call: .; v_call: TRBV11-3; clone_size: .; j_call: TRBJ2-1; cdr3_aa: CASSLGASSYNEQFF; cdr3_nt: TGTGCCAGCAGCTTAGGAGCGTCCTCCTACAATGAGCAGTTCTTC
d_call: TRBD1; v_call: TRBV7-9; clone_size: .; j_call: TRBJ2-2; cdr3_aa: CASSPRTGPTGELFF; cdr3_nt: TGTGCCAGCAGCCCACGGACAGGGCCCACCGGGGAGCTGTTTTTT
d_call: TRBD1; v_call: TRBV27; clone_size: .; j_call: TRBJ2-3; cdr3_aa: CASSSLKDRGEDTQYF; cdr3_nt: TGTGCCAGCAGTTCTTTAAAAGACAGGGGCGAAGATACGCAGTATTTT
d_call: .; v_call: TRBV5-4; clone_size: .; j_call: TRBJ1-1; cdr3_aa: CASSLDRDTEAFF; cdr3_nt: TGTGCCAGCAGCTTGGACAGGGACACTGAAGCTTTCTTT
d_call: TRBD2; v_call: TRBV2; clone_size: .; j_call: TRBJ2-1; cdr3_aa: CASSGLSGSNEQFF; cdr3_nt: TGTGCCAGCAGCGGACTTAGCGGGAGTAATGAGCAGTTCTTC
d_call: TRBD1; v_call: TRBV4-2; clone_size: .; j_call: TRBJ2-7; cdr3_aa: CASSQETGTGGYEQYF; cdr3_nt: TGTGCCAGCAGCCAAGAAACCGGGACAGGGGGCTACGAGCAGTACTTC
d_call: TRBD2; v_call: TRBV5-1; clone_size: .; j_call: TRBJ2-7; cdr3_aa: CASSQPSGSSYEQYF; cdr3_nt: TGCGCCAGCAGCCAGCCTAGCGGATCTTCCTACGAGCAGTACTTC
d_call: TRBD1; v_call: TRBV6-6; clone_size: .; j_call: TRBJ1-3; cdr3_aa: CASRSQGAGNTIYF; cdr3_nt: TGTGCCAGCAGATCCCAGGGGGCTGGAAACACCATATATTTT
d_call: TRBD1; v_call: TRBV2; clone_size: .; j_call: TRBJ1-2; cdr3_aa: CASSDLRGQGYGYTF; cdr3_nt: TGTGCCAGCAGTGATCTCAGGGGGCAAGGCTATGGCTACACCTTC
d_call: .; v_call: TRBV7-2; clone_size: .; j_call: TRBJ2-1; cdr3_aa: CASSRTDTYNEQFF; cdr3_nt: TGTGCCAGCAGCCGGACTGACACCTACAATGAGCAGTTCTTC
d_call: .; v_call: TRBV7-6; clone_size: .; j_call: TRBJ2-3; cdr3_aa: CASEGGVRGTQYF; cdr3_nt: TGTGCCAGCGAGGGCGGGGTTCGGGGTACGCAGTATTTT
d_call: TRBD1; v_call: TRBV11-3; clone_size: once; j_call: TRBJ1-1; cdr3_aa: CASSLGTAGNTEAFF; cdr3_nt: TGTGCCAGCAGCCTGGGGACAGCGGGGAACACTGAAGCTTTCTTT
d_call: TRBD1; v_call: TRBV2; clone_size: .; j_call: TRBJ2-7; cdr3_aa: CASREQGAYDEQYF; cdr3_nt: TGTGCCAGCAGGGAACAGGGGGCTTACGACGAGCAGTACTTC
d_call: .; v_call: TRBV10-3; clone_size: .; j_call: TRBJ2-7; cdr3_aa: CAISEKGRYEQYF; cdr3_nt: TGTGCCATCAGTGAGAAGGGGCGGTACGAGCAGTACTTC
d_call: .; v_call: TRBV18; clone_size: .; j_call: TRBJ2-7; cdr3_aa: CASSREPGRSYEQYF; cdr3_nt: TGTGCCAGCTCACGAGAACCAGGCCGCTCCTACGAGCAGTACTTC
d_call: TRBD1; v_call: TRBV29-1; clone_size: .; j_call: TRBJ2-7; cdr3_aa: CSVGQGAYEQYF; cdr3_nt: TGCAGCGTCGGACAGGGGGCCTACGAGCAGTACTTC
d_call: .; v_call: TRBV6-6; clone_size: .; j_call: TRBJ1-5; cdr3_aa: CASSYGADRNQPQHF; cdr3_nt: TGTGCCAGCAGTTACGGAGCAGACCGTAATCAGCCCCAGCATTTT
d_call: .; v_call: TRBV19; clone_size: .; j_call: TRBJ2-1; cdr3_aa: CASSATRGLAGAYNEQFF; cdr3_nt: TGTGCCAGTAGTGCAACCAGGGGATTGGCGGGAGCCTACAATGAGCAGTTCTTC
d_call: .; v_call: TRBV29-1; clone_size: .; j_call: TRBJ1-1; cdr3_aa: CSVGPQGLTEAFF; cdr3_nt: TGCAGCGTTGGACCGCAGGGGCTCACTGAAGCTTTCTTT
d_call: .; v_call: TRBV29-1; clone_size: .; j_call: TRBJ1-1; cdr3_aa: CSVHTGRTEAFF; cdr3_nt: TGCAGCGTTCATACAGGAAGGACTGAAGCTTTCTTT
d_call: TRBD2; v_call: TRBV7-9; clone_size: .; j_call: TRBJ2-7; cdr3_aa: CASSLVAGAAAYEQYF; cdr3_nt: TGTGCCAGCAGCTTAGTAGCGGGAGCCGCCGCCTACGAGCAGTACTTC
d_call: .; v_call: TRBV28; clone_size: .; j_call: TRBJ1-2; cdr3_aa: CASSPRGRGSYGYTF; cdr3_nt: TGTGCCAGCAGTCCCCGAGGACGGGGGAGCTATGGCTACACCTTC
d_call: .; v_call: TRBV6-5; clone_size: .; j_call: TRBJ1-3; cdr3_aa: CASSYSEVAGNTIYF; cdr3_nt: TGTGCCAGCAGTTACTCCGAGGTGGCTGGAAACACCATATATTTT
d_call: .; v_call: TRBV5-1; clone_size: once; j_call: TRBJ1-2; cdr3_aa: CASSLAVQANYGYTF; cdr3_nt: TGCGCCAGCAGCTTGGCCGTCCAGGCCAACTATGGCTACACCTTC
d_call: TRBD2; v_call: TRBV11-2; clone_size: .; j_call: TRBJ2-7; cdr3_aa: CASSLNPQAGGSYEQYF; cdr3_nt: TGTGCCAGCAGCTTAAACCCCCAAGCGGGAGGGTCCTACGAGCAGTACTTC